A single sample gave rise to the 8 T cell receptor beta chains below, sequenced in a study of beta chain features in type 1 diabetes. The authors reverse transcribed all of the isolated RNA, so sequencing captured expressed TCRB transcripts. Using immunoSEQ multiplex PCR, the repertoire was profiled, and TCRdb retains in-frame clones only, with some absent. The table lists approximately 150,000 clones, roughly 9.7% of them singletons. The sequenced sample consisted of central memory CD4+ T cells from blood. The origin of the receptors is a woman between 40 and 55 years old in good health.

The gene calls are TRBV6-5 and TRBJ2-6; no clear D. This CDR3 is 14 amino acids long. V was pared by 7 bases and J by 2 bases, with 9 bases between. CDR1 and CDR2 (germline): MNHEY, SVGAGI. CDR3 region: CASTTMTGANVLTF. DNA for the CDR3: TGTGCCAGCACAACTATGACTGGGGCCAACGTCCTGACTTTC.

This rearrangement joins TRBV10-3 to TRBJ1-2; D is possibly TRBD1 (5 bases). This CDR3 is 14 amino acids long. V dropped 2 bases and J dropped 3 bases, with 10 bases sitting between them. Germline lookup yields CDR1 ENHRY and CDR2 SYGVKD. The CDR3: CAISERQGYYGYTF. Written as DNA, the CDR3 is TGTGCCATCAGTGAGCGGCAGGGATACTATGGCTACACCTTC.

This clone was observed a handful of times. CDR3 nucleotide sequence: TGTGCCAGTAGTACGCAGGGACAGGGGGGTAATCAGCCCCAGCATTTT. Protein product: CASSTQGQGGNQPQHF. The chain carries TRBV19 and TRBJ1-5; 11 bases fit TRBD1. The V segment lost 4 bases and the J segment 4 bases; nucleotides outside the gene matches: 6. CDR1 LNHDA and CDR2 SQIVND come from the germline V gene (reference sequence). The CDR3 has 16 residues.

This clone was seen a handful of times. CDR3 protein: CASSLPGARGIIQYF. In DNA form, the CDR3 reads TGTGCCAGCAGCTTACCCGGGGCCAGGGGGATCATTCAGTACTTC. The rearrangement links TRBV11-2 to TRBJ2-4; 7 bases agree with TRBD1. J gave up 9 bases and V 2 bases, and 10 bases lay outside the gene matches. The length of the CDR3 is 15 residues. The germline CDR1 and CDR2 sequences are SGHAT and FQNNGV.

This clone was observed a handful of times. The chain joins TRBV10-3 to TRBJ2-5; TRBD2 matches at 8 bases. This CDR3 has 17 amino acids. Trimming at V came to 5 bases and at J to 4 bases, leaving 15 bases not matched to a gene. Germline CDR1 reads ENHRY; CDR2 reads SYGVKD. The CDR3 reads CAISTTWGAGGRETQYF. The CDR3 DNA reads TGTGCCATCAGTACCACGTGGGGGGCGGGGGGCAGAGAGACCCAGTACTTC.

This clone appeared a few times. The V call is TRBV18, the J call TRBJ2-7, with TRBD2 matching over 11 bases. V lost 0 bases and J lost 5; bases outside the gene matches: 3. CDR3 length: 15 amino acids. The V gene's germline CDR1 is KGHSH and CDR2 LQKENI. The CDR3 loop is CASSPPGTSGDEQYF. For the CDR3, the DNA is TGTGCCAGCTCACCACCTGGGACTAGCGGCGACGAGCAGTACTTC.

CDR3 DNA sequence: TGTGCCAGCAGCCCCCCGGACAGGGAAGGGGAAGCTTTCTTT. Translated: CASSPPDREGEAFF. This sequence joins TRBV7-8 and TRBJ1-1; 8 bases fit TRBD1. Germline V gene data show CDR1 as SGHVS and CDR2 as FQNEAQ. J gave up 8 bases and V 5 bases, and 10 bases lay outside the gene matches. The CDR3 covers 14 residues. Using reference TRBV7-8 and TRBJ1-1 for the parts outside the CDR3, the full variable domain is GAGVSQSPRYKVAKRGQDVALRCDPISGHVSLFWYQQALGQGPEFLTYFQNEAQLDKSGLPSDRFFAERPEGSVSTLKIQRTQQEDSAVYLCASSPPDREGEAFFGQGTRLTVV.

This clone was detected ten times or more. The rearrangement links TRBV7-9 to TRBJ2-5; D gene ambiguous. This CDR3 comprises 11 residues. Trimming shortened V by 6 bases and J by 5 bases, and 7 bases separated the two germline ends. CDR1 is SEHNR and CDR2 is FQNEAQ in the germline V gene (reference sequence). The CDR3 bases are TGTGCCAGCAGTGGTCAGGAGACCCAGTACTTC. Translating it yields CASSGQETQYF.